One T cell receptor beta chain is described in this entry. The target of this receptor is not known. Per-base quality was not reported, and no clone a single base away is much larger than it. This specimen comes from a study of blood T cell repertoires in COVID-19 (dated by TCRdb to about 2020). Regarding the research as a whole: Collaborator samples came from the United States, Italy and Spain and covered acute and convalescent phases of COVID-19. A de-identified subject ID, COVID-19 status, age in years and sex were almost always included in the sample metadata. HLA class I and class II types, where available, came from metadata supplied by the sample provider rather than from assay-based typing. Subjects who had been exposed to COVID-19, were actively infected with it, or had recovered from it provided the deeply sampled blood TCRbeta repertoires that made up the dataset. The material from the prospective study consisted of cDNA or gDNA derived from T cells, B-cell-depleted T cells, or PBMCs. The samples were drawn from the first 160 participants of the ongoing ImmuneRACE study and from over 950 subjects provided by 6 global collaborators. The repertoires were made available in a free public database intended to serve as a resource for research on the immune response to SARS-CoV-2. The investigation overall reported the following: How much clinical and demographic metadata was included differed by source and by participant, and the metadata was provided uncurated.

The CDR3 has 13 amino acids, counting the end cysteine and phenylalanine. Only the CDR3 part of the read is kept: 39 bases, read in frame from the first base. V has 6 bases trimmed and J has 2 bases trimmed; junction bases matching no gene number 2. For CDR1 and CDR2, the germline V gene (reference sequence) lists LNHDA and SQIVND. The immunoSEQ Assay, a bias-controlled multiplex PCR, was used to amplify TCRbeta CDR3 regions from genomic DNA. Under the source paper's analysis protocol: Within the assay, amplification of reference gene primers was used to estimate how many nucleated cells each sample contained. To quantify the absolute abundance of each unique TCRbeta CDR3 rearrangement, sequence reads were collapsed and filtered. For each sample, productive Simpson clonality was calculated by taking the square root of Simpson's diversity index across productive rearrangements. What TCRdb holds here is the immuneACCESS table cut down to in-frame rearrangements. Part of the clones is not present; checked against another copy, under half of the missing clones reflect an unresolved V gene, and the others are unexplained. V and J calls and clone size follow that table, whereas D and trimming were derived from the DNA. The sample contains approximately 200,000 clones, approximately 86% of them found a single time. The biggest ten clones account for around 10% of the sample.

Participants in the prospective study were aged about 18 to 90 years, lived in some 24 United States geographic areas, and enrolled through a virtual design. Cohort assignment in the prospective study relied on participant-reported clinical history from a screening survey and a study questionnaire. Each participant in the prospective study had whole blood, serum and a nasopharyngeal or oropharyngeal swab collected by mobile phlebotomists. Prospective study participants could optionally give additional blood draws and questionnaires over an approximately 2-month period. Before DNA extraction, blood samples from the prospective study were shipped at room temperature or frozen.

This clonotype was obtained from a young man with acute COVID-19. Sequenced input: PBMCs or T cells enriched from blood (not recorded which). Recombination linked TRBV19 to TRBJ2-7, and 9 junction bases match TRBD2. CDR3 reads: CASSLAGAYEQYF. The sequenced DNA is TGTGCCAGTAGCTTAGCGGGAGCCTACGAGCAGTACTTC.